Listed below are T cell receptor beta chains from one sample, sequenced in a study of T cell changes during pregnancy in multiple sclerosis. Method: immunoSEQ multiplex PCR; TCRdb's copy keeps in-frame clones and lacks some. Among 30,000 to 45,000 clones listed, 91% were seen once. The starting material was CD8+ T cells from peripheral blood mononuclear cells, obtained after pregnancy. Receptors were obtained from a female donor with multiple sclerosis, enrolled in a pregnancy study. CDR3s include the opening cysteine and the closing phenylalanine or tryptophan. A D gene is named only where the DNA matches it firmly. Expanded clones get a size class; other rows say once, few or many, or leave the size out.

V,D,J,size,CDR3,DNA
TRBV10-2,TRBD2,TRBJ2-7,NA,CASSERAGGISDEQYF,TGCGCCAGCAGTGAGCGGGCGGGAGGGATCTCCGACGAGCAGTACTTC
TRBV9,NA,TRBJ2-7,NA,CASSSTLETEDEQYF,TGTGCCAGCAGTTCGACCTTAGAGACAGAGGACGAGCAGTACTTC
TRBV28,NA,TRBJ1-2,NA,CASSLGQRYGYTF,TGTGCCAGCAGTTTAGGGCAGCGGTATGGCTACACCTTC
TRBV15,NA,TRBJ1-2,few,CATSSTESWQDGYTF,TGTGCCACCAGCAGTACAGAGAGCTGGCAGGATGGCTACACCTTC
TRBV25-1,NA,TRBJ2-7,once,CASSESTRVAEQYF,TGTGCCAGCAGTGAATCTACTAGAGTCGCCGAGCAGTACTTC
TRBV7-9,TRBD1,TRBJ1-1,NA,CASSSPDRGVNTEAFF,TGTGCCAGCAGTTCACCGGACAGGGGGGTGAACACTGAAGCTTTCTTT
TRBV9,TRBD1,TRBJ1-2,NA,CASRGTGGGYTF,TGTGCCAGCAGGGGGACAGGGGGTGGCTACACCTTC
TRBV5-6,NA,TRBJ1-5,NA,CASSLRRNNQPQHF,TGTGCCAGCAGCTTGCGGCGGAACAATCAGCCCCAGCATTTT
TRBV5-1,NA,TRBJ2-3,NA,CASSLARLYGTDTQYF,TGCGCCAGCAGCTTGGCCAGGCTATACGGCACAGATACGCAGTATTTT
TRBV27,NA,TRBJ2-2,NA,CASSTNTKTGELFF,TGTGCCAGCAGTACCAACACAAAAACCGGGGAGCTGTTTTTT